This paragraph reports one TCR beta chain. What it recognizes is unknown. cDNA libraries for TCR beta contained unique molecular identifiers. T cells numbering about 0.85 to 11 million yielded 450,000 to 600,000 cDNA molecules. TCRdb ran MiXCR on the PCR reads and lists one entry per CDR3 protein. Of about 680,000 distinct CDR3 sequences listed, approximately 59% were seen once; the top ten hold around 11%. The data belong to a study of post-analysis software for immune sequencing data. At the level of the study: The disease courses covered relapsing-remitting, secondary progressive and progressive-relapsing multiple sclerosis.

The germline V gene encodes CDR1 MDHEN and CDR2 SYDVKM. This CDR3 contains 14 residues. After removal of 5 bases from V and 3 bases from J, the junction contained 7 bases not matched to a gene. Study observations and caveats: A few TRBV segments appeared more often in patients than in controls, and TRBV5-6, TRBV5-1 and TRBV20-1 were among these. Clustering by F measure revealed strong co-clustering among samples prepared together in one batch. Controls showed significantly higher normalized Chao1 diversity than did multiple sclerosis patients.

The V call is TRBV28, the J call TRBJ2-7; 7 bases agree with TRBD1. This TCR derives from a girl aged 2 to 10 with multiple sclerosis. Source material: blood. This chain's CDR3 is CASSPTGTNYEQYF. The CDR3 DNA sequence: TGTGCCAGCAGTCCGACAGGGACCAACTACGAGCAGTACTTC.